This T cell receptor (beta chain) was recovered during a study of blood T cell repertoires in COVID-19. As for the study in general: Sites across the United States, Italy and Spain contributed samples from acute and convalescent COVID-19. The cDNA or gDNA used as material had been derived from T cells, B-cell-depleted T cells, or PBMCs.

Trimming took off 4 bases at V and 2 bases at J, with 21 bases between the two ends. CDR3 length equals 18 residues. CDR1 and CDR2 from the germline V gene are SNHLY and FYNNEI. Clones were read by immunoSEQ multiplex PCR, and TCRdb kept only the in-frame ones, dropping some. Among around 250,000 clones listed, 86% were seen once. The TCR originated in a woman aged 25 to 39 with active or convalescent COVID-19. The chain is built from TRBV2 and TRBJ1-3; D is undetermined. Sequencing was performed on peripheral blood. Written as DNA, the CDR3 is TGTGCCAGCAGTGTAGGAGGACGGCCAACCTCTCCTGGAAACACCATATATTTT. Translating it yields CASSVGGRPTSPGNTIYF.